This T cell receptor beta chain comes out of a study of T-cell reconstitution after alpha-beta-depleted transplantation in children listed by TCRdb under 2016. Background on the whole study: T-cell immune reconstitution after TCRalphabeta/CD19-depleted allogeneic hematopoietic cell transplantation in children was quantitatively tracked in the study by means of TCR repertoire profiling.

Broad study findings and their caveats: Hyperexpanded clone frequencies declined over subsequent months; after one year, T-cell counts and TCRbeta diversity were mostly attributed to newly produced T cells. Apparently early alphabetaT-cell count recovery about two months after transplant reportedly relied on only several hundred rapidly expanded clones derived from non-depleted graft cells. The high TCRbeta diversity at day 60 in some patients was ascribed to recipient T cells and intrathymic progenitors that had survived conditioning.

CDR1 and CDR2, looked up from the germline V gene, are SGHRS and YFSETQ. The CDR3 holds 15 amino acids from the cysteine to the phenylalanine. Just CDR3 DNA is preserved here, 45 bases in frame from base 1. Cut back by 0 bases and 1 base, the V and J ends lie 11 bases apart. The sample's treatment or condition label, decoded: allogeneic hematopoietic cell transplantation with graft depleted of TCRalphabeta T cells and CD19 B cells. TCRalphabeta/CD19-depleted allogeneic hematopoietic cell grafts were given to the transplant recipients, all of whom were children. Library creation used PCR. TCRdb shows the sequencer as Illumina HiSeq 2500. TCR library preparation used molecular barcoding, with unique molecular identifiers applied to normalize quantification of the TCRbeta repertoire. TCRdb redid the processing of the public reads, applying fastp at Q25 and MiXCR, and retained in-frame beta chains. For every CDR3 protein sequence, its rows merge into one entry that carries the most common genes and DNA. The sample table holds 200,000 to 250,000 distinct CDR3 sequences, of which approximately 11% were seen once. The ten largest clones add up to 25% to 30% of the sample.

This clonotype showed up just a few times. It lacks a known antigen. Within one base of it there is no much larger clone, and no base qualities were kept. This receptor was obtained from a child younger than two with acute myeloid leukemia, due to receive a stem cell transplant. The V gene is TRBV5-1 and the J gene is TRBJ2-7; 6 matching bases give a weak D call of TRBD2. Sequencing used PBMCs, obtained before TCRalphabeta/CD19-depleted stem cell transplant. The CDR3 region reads CASSLENSGSYEQYF. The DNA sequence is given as TGCGCCAGCAGCTTGGAAAATAGCGGTTCCTACGAGCAGTACTTC.